These T cell receptor beta chains were read from a single sample in a study of shared clonotypes between healthy human individuals. The repertoire was sequenced with immunoSEQ multiplex PCR; TCRdb's copy has only in-frame clones and lacks some. The table lists about a million clones, around 77% of them singletons. The sequencing sample was made of memory CD4+ T cells from PBMCs. The receptor set was obtained from a man aged 18 to 30 in good health. Some clones in this sample may be carry-over from other donors' samples. The CDR3 runs from the conserved cysteine through the conserved F or W. The order of the fields is CDR3 DNA, CDR3 protein, V gene, D gene, clone size, J gene. A D gene is named only where the DNA matches it firmly. A clone size is listed for some rows: how often the clone was seen (once, few, many), or a class if it is expanded.

cdr3_nt: TGCAGCGTTGGGGCAGACTATGGCTACACCTTC; cdr3_aa: CSVGADYGYTF; v_call: TRBV29-1; d_call: .; clone_size: .; j_call: TRBJ1-2
cdr3_nt: TGCAGCGTTAAAGGGGTATTTTATGGCTACACCTTC; cdr3_aa: CSVKGVFYGYTF; v_call: TRBV29-1; d_call: .; clone_size: .; j_call: TRBJ1-2
cdr3_nt: TGTGCCAGCAGTGAATTCGGACGCATCACAGATACGCAGTATTTT; cdr3_aa: CASSEFGRITDTQYF; v_call: TRBV6-1; d_call: .; clone_size: .; j_call: TRBJ2-3
cdr3_nt: TGTGCCAGCTCGACCGGGACATCCACCGGGGAGCTGTTTTTT; cdr3_aa: CASSTGTSTGELFF; v_call: TRBV18; d_call: .; clone_size: .; j_call: TRBJ2-2
cdr3_nt: TGTGCCATCAGGAGAACCCAGGGGGGGATCTACAATGAGCAGTTCTTC; cdr3_aa: CAIRRTQGGIYNEQFF; v_call: TRBV10-3; d_call: .; clone_size: .; j_call: TRBJ2-1
cdr3_nt: TGTGCCAGCAGTCAGGCGGGACTTAGCATGCAGACCCAGTACTTC; cdr3_aa: CASSQAGLSMQTQYF; v_call: TRBV28; d_call: .; clone_size: few; j_call: TRBJ2-5
cdr3_nt: TGTGCCAGTAGTATAATGGGACAGACACCCTACGAGCAGTACTTC; cdr3_aa: CASSIMGQTPYEQYF; v_call: TRBV19; d_call: TRBD1; clone_size: .; j_call: TRBJ2-7
cdr3_nt: TGTGCCAGTGGGGGGTCTGCTAACTATGGCTACACCTTC; cdr3_aa: CASGGSANYGYTF; v_call: TRBV28; d_call: .; clone_size: .; j_call: TRBJ1-2
cdr3_nt: TGCGCCAGCAGCCAAGATCCGGGGTATTCACCCCTCCACTTT; cdr3_aa: CASSQDPGYSPLHF; v_call: TRBV4-3; d_call: .; clone_size: .; j_call: TRBJ1-6
cdr3_nt: TGCGCCAGCAGCTTAGCGCTTAAGGGCTCCTACGAGCAGTACTTC; cdr3_aa: CASSLALKGSYEQYF; v_call: TRBV5-1; d_call: .; clone_size: .; j_call: TRBJ2-7
cdr3_nt: TGCGCCAGCAGCTTGGGGGACAGACAAAACACCATATATTTT; cdr3_aa: CASSLGDRQNTIYF; v_call: TRBV5-1; d_call: TRBD1; clone_size: .; j_call: TRBJ1-3
cdr3_nt: TGCGCCAGCAGCTTGGCGAGGGCATACGAGCAGTACTTC; cdr3_aa: CASSLARAYEQYF; v_call: TRBV5-1; d_call: .; clone_size: .; j_call: TRBJ2-7
cdr3_nt: TGCAGCGCCCAACGGACAGTCGGTGCTGAAGCTTTCTTT; cdr3_aa: CSAQRTVGAEAFF; v_call: TRBV29-1; d_call: .; clone_size: .; j_call: TRBJ1-1
cdr3_nt: TGTGCCAGCAGTTACCCTGGGGCCCTTCAGGGGGGCCTCCTCTATGGCTACACCTTC; cdr3_aa: CASSYPGALQGGLLYGYTF; v_call: TRBV28; d_call: TRBD1; clone_size: .; j_call: TRBJ1-2
cdr3_nt: TGTGCCAGCAGCCGTCGCCAATCCGGGGCAACGAACACTGAAGCTTTCTTT; cdr3_aa: CASSRRQSGATNTEAFF; v_call: TRBV11-3; d_call: .; clone_size: .; j_call: TRBJ1-1
cdr3_nt: TGTGCCAGCTCACCTCGACTTCCGGGACTACAATCTATCGAGCAGTACTTC; cdr3_aa: CASSPRLPGLQSIEQYF; v_call: TRBV18; d_call: TRBD2; clone_size: few; j_call: TRBJ2-7
cdr3_nt: TGTGCCAGCTCTTGGGGGCCCGAGACCCAGTACTTC; cdr3_aa: CASSWGPETQYF; v_call: TRBV28; d_call: .; clone_size: .; j_call: TRBJ2-5
cdr3_nt: TGTGCCAGCGGGGTGGGAGGGGCCCTAAAGAACACTGAAGCTTTCTTT; cdr3_aa: CASGVGGALKNTEAFF; v_call: TRBV5-4; d_call: .; clone_size: .; j_call: TRBJ1-1
cdr3_nt: TGTGCCAGCAGCTTAGTGCGGGAGGCCGAGCAGTACTTC; cdr3_aa: CASSLVREAEQYF; v_call: TRBV7-2; d_call: TRBD2; clone_size: .; j_call: TRBJ2-7
cdr3_nt: TGTGCCAGCAGCGCGCCAGCGGGCCCCGTATCCGGGGAGCTGTTTTTT; cdr3_aa: CASSAPAGPVSGELFF; v_call: TRBV9; d_call: .; clone_size: few; j_call: TRBJ2-2
cdr3_nt: TGTGCCAGCAGTTTCGACAGGGTGAACACTGAAGCTTTCTTT; cdr3_aa: CASSFDRVNTEAFF; v_call: TRBV27; d_call: TRBD1; clone_size: .; j_call: TRBJ1-1
cdr3_nt: TGTGCCAGCAGGGGTTTGGCGGGGGAGCAGTACTTC; cdr3_aa: CASRGLAGEQYF; v_call: TRBV11-3; d_call: .; clone_size: once; j_call: TRBJ2-7
cdr3_nt: TGCGCCAGCAGCCCCCGGACAGTCTCCTACGAGCAGTACTTC; cdr3_aa: CASSPRTVSYEQYF; v_call: TRBV5-1; d_call: .; clone_size: .; j_call: TRBJ2-7
cdr3_nt: TGTGCCACCAGCAGGGCCCGTGAGACAGGGGATCAGCCCCAGCATTTT; cdr3_aa: CATSRARETGDQPQHF; v_call: TRBV15; d_call: TRBD1; clone_size: once; j_call: TRBJ1-5
cdr3_nt: TGTGCCAGCCGGGCCGCGAGGACTAGCGGGAGTAAGTTCTTC; cdr3_aa: CASRAARTSGSKFF; v_call: TRBV6-1; d_call: TRBD2; clone_size: .; j_call: TRBJ2-1
cdr3_nt: TGTGCCAGTAGTATATCTGACGCGGTAAGGGAAAAACTGTTTTTT; cdr3_aa: CASSISDAVREKLFF; v_call: TRBV19; d_call: .; clone_size: .; j_call: TRBJ1-4
cdr3_nt: TGCAGCGTTGAAATGGGGGCTGGAAACACCATATATTTT; cdr3_aa: CSVEMGAGNTIYF; v_call: TRBV29-1; d_call: .; clone_size: few; j_call: TRBJ1-3
cdr3_nt: TGTGCCAGCTCCGTAGGAGGGGTTCGCACTGAAGCTTTCTTT; cdr3_aa: CASSVGGVRTEAFF; v_call: TRBV18; d_call: .; clone_size: .; j_call: TRBJ1-1
cdr3_nt: TGTGCCAGCAGCTTAGTGGGGGCCCACGAGCAGTACTTC; cdr3_aa: CASSLVGAHEQYF; v_call: TRBV7-9; d_call: .; clone_size: .; j_call: TRBJ2-7
cdr3_nt: TGCGCCAGCAGTGACAACGGGGCCACAGATACGCAGTATTTT; cdr3_aa: CASSDNGATDTQYF; v_call: TRBV10-2; d_call: .; clone_size: .; j_call: TRBJ2-3
cdr3_nt: TGTGCCAGCAGCGCAACTAGCGGGAGGGCATATCAGTACTTC; cdr3_aa: CASSATSGRAYQYF; v_call: TRBV7-2; d_call: TRBD2; clone_size: .; j_call: TRBJ2-4
cdr3_nt: TGCAGTGCCGACGGGGTCACTGAAGCTTTCTTT; cdr3_aa: CSADGVTEAFF; v_call: TRBV20-1; d_call: .; clone_size: .; j_call: TRBJ1-1
cdr3_nt: TGCAGCGTTGACGGCGGGAGAGCAATGAATGAGCAGTTCTTC; cdr3_aa: CSVDGGRAMNEQFF; v_call: TRBV29-1; d_call: TRBD2; clone_size: few; j_call: TRBJ2-1
cdr3_nt: TGTGCCTGGAATAATATCAAAGGAGGTGGCTACACCTTC; cdr3_aa: CAWNNIKGGGYTF; v_call: TRBV30; d_call: .; clone_size: few; j_call: TRBJ1-2
cdr3_nt: TGTGCCAGCAGCTTAGCGCAGGGACAGATATACACTGAAGCTTTCTTT; cdr3_aa: CASSLAQGQIYTEAFF; v_call: TRBV7-6; d_call: TRBD1; clone_size: .; j_call: TRBJ1-1
cdr3_nt: TGTGCCAGCAGACGGAGCACCTACGCGACCGGGGAGCTGTTTTTT; cdr3_aa: CASRRSTYATGELFF; v_call: TRBV28; d_call: .; clone_size: .; j_call: TRBJ2-2
cdr3_nt: TGTGCCAGCAGCCAAGGTGTGAGGGGCTACACCTTC; cdr3_aa: CASSQGVRGYTF; v_call: TRBV4-2; d_call: .; clone_size: .; j_call: TRBJ1-2
cdr3_nt: TGCAGCGTTGAACCTAGCGACCAAGAGACCCAGTACTTC; cdr3_aa: CSVEPSDQETQYF; v_call: TRBV29-1; d_call: .; clone_size: once; j_call: TRBJ2-5
cdr3_nt: TGTGCCAGCGGCCCTAGCGGGAGAGAGACCCAGTACTTC; cdr3_aa: CASGPSGRETQYF; v_call: TRBV25-1; d_call: TRBD2; clone_size: .; j_call: TRBJ2-5
cdr3_nt: TGCGCCAGCAGCCGCTTTGTACCGGGGGAAGAGACCCAGTACTTC; cdr3_aa: CASSRFVPGEETQYF; v_call: TRBV5-1; d_call: .; clone_size: .; j_call: TRBJ2-5
cdr3_nt: TGTGCCAGCAGCTTAACTAGCGCCTACGAGCAGTACTTC; cdr3_aa: CASSLTSAYEQYF; v_call: TRBV7-3; d_call: .; clone_size: .; j_call: TRBJ2-7
cdr3_nt: TGTGCCAGCAGCTTGGGACGGGACCAAGAGACCCAGTACTTC; cdr3_aa: CASSLGRDQETQYF; v_call: TRBV11-3; d_call: .; clone_size: .; j_call: TRBJ2-5
cdr3_nt: TGTGCCAGCAGGAGGTTCCGGACTGGCTCTGGGGAGCAGTACTTC; cdr3_aa: CASRRFRTGSGEQYF; v_call: TRBV2; d_call: .; clone_size: .; j_call: TRBJ2-7
cdr3_nt: TGTGCCAGCAGCCTATGGCGGCCGCCACCCTCCTACGAGCAGTACTTC; cdr3_aa: CASSLWRPPPSYEQYF; v_call: TRBV5-6; d_call: .; clone_size: .; j_call: TRBJ2-7
cdr3_nt: TGTGCCAGCAGCTTAGAGAGGGGGCGTGAAGCTTTCTTT; cdr3_aa: CASSLERGREAFF; v_call: TRBV7-6; d_call: TRBD1; clone_size: .; j_call: TRBJ1-1